This T cell receptor beta chain was observed in a study of T cell responses to AZD1222 COVID-19 vaccine. Turning to this clone: What it binds is unknown.

The V gene lost 2 bases and the J gene lost 1 base, with 8 bases spanning the gap. The CDR3 covers 14 residues. Germline-derived CDR1 and CDR2 are SEHNR and FQNEAQ (reference sequence). Findings and caveats of the study: Of spike-specific TCRs, nearly half reportedly target regions left unmutated in variants. Repertoires were sampled only after the peak T cell response.

The method was immunoSEQ multiplex PCR; TCRdb's version includes in-frame clones alone and lacks a portion of them. The data show roughly 150,000 clones, with 92% seen just once and more than 1.1% held by the top ten. Sequencing was performed on peripheral blood, taken on day 0 of AZD1222 vaccination. The V gene is TRBV7-9, the J gene TRBJ1-1; D remains unclear. This receptor was obtained from an adult in good health. CDR3 bases: TGTGCCAGCAGCTTAACCCGTGGGAACACTGAAGCTTTCTTT. It codes for CASSLTRGNTEAFF.